This T cell receptor beta chain was sequenced in a study of early T cells in non-severe SARS-CoV-2 infection. V lost 3 bases, J lost 11 bases, and 19 bases lay in between. The germline gives CDR1 KGHSY, CDR2 FQNENV. The CDR3 sequence is 14 residues long. Unique molecular identifiers tagged individual cDNA molecules. TCRdb processed the 5' RACE reads anew with MiXCR; each CDR3 protein has one entry. The sample lists around 67,000 distinct CDR3 sequences; approximately 12% were seen once. This receptor was identified in an adult who was a healthcare worker with PCR-confirmed SARS-CoV-2 infection or an uninfected control (not recorded which). V and J are TRBV16 and TRBJ1-2; possible D gene TRBD1, 5 bases. Sequenced sample: whole blood. The CDR3 coding sequence is TGTGCCAGCAGCCAGGGACCGCCTCAGCACCAATACACCTTC. This encodes CASSQGPPQHQYTF.